This T cell receptor beta chain was identified during a study of T cells in Graves' hyperthyroidism and ophthalmopathy. RNA transcripts served as the template for amplifying TCR beta CDR3 regions. First-round RT-PCR with HTBI primers amplified the TCR CDR3 region. TCRdb reprocessed the multiplex PCR reads via MiXCR and lists one record per CDR3 protein. The sample records 150,000 to 200,000 distinct CDR3 sequences, 17% being singletons. Every diagnosis used clinical symptoms, serum thyroxine and TRAb, thyroid ultrasound and orbital computed tomography. Trimming at V came to 5 bases and at J to 5 bases, leaving 18 bases not matched to a gene. CDR3 length: 18 amino acids. Germline CDR1 is MNHEY and CDR2 is SMNVEV (reference sequence). This clonotype showed up just a few times.

The material sequenced was blood. This chain connects TRBV27 to TRBJ2-3, with 8 bases matching TRBD1. The sequence came from a woman between 50 and 59 years old with Graves' hyperthyroidism. The CDR3 loop reads CASSIHPFGQGSKDTQYF. DNA for the CDR3: TGTGCCAGCAGTATCCACCCCTTCGGACAGGGATCGAAAGATACGCAGTATTTT.